These 3 T cell receptor beta chains were all obtained from the same sample, sequenced in a study of a mutant IDH1 vaccine in newly diagnosed glioma. These receptors' antigens are unknown. Time point given: week 23, last vaccination. Topical imiquimod was applied with each vaccine dose, which held 300 ug of mutant IDH1 20-mer peptide. Some clones are missing from TCRdb's copy, which holds only in-frame ones; the method was immunoSEQ multiplex PCR. Of tens of thousands of clones detected, 75% to 85% appear once; the ten largest clones hold 6% to 6.5%. The starting material was PBMCs, obtained from a glioma patient whose treatment included an IDH1 peptide vaccine. These TCRs come from a man aged 35-49 years with glioma.

The CDR3 loop reads CASSRLGANVLTF. DNA for the CDR3: TGTGCCAGCAGCCGCCTAGGGGCCAACGTCCTGACTTTC. The chain combines TRBV7-6 with TRBJ2-6; D gene unclear. CDR3 size: 13 residues. The V end was cut by 5 bases, the J end by 4 bases, with 6 bases between. In germline, CDR1 is SGHVS, CDR2 FNYEAQ.

The chain joins TRBV9 to TRBJ1-1, with D possibly being TRBD1 (6 bases). V lost 2 bases, J lost 5 bases, and 16 bases lay in between. The CDR3 contains 15 residues. CDR1 is SGDLS, CDR2 YYNGEE, per germline. DNA for the CDR3: TGTGCCAGCAGCGTTTCCTCAGGGGTAAGGACTGAAGCTTTCTTT. This translates into CASSVSSGVRTEAFF. Combining the CDR3 with reference TRBV9 and TRBJ1-1 gives the whole variable domain DSGVTQTPKHLITATGQRVTLRCSPRSGDLSVYWYQQSLDQGLQFLIQYYNGEERAKGNILERFSAQQFPDLHSELNLSSLELGDSALYFCASSVSSGVRTEAFFGQGTRLTVV.

J is TRBJ2-1 and V is TRBV29-1; TRBD1 or TRBD2 may be the D gene (5 bases each). The germline V gene encodes CDR1 SQVTM and CDR2 ANQGSEA. Trimming stripped 2 bases from V and 0 bases from J, with 11 bases between. The CDR3 has 15 residues. CDR3 coding DNA: TGCAGCGTTGAACAGGGACGAAGCTCCTACAATGAGCAGTTCTTC. Encoded protein: CSVEQGRSSYNEQFF.